This note documents a single TCR beta chain sequence. Germline CDR1 SNHLY, CDR2 FYNNEI. The V end was cut by 7 bases, the J end by 1 base, with 7 bases between. This CDR3 contains 12 residues. This specimen belongs to a study of T cell repertoires in cytomegalovirus infection. One entry per CDR3 protein results from TCRdb running MiXCR on the reads. The sample records roughly 760,000 distinct CDR3 sequences, under 40% being singletons. The clonotype was recovered from a human donor in good health (CMV status not recorded). Some clones in this sample may be carry-over from other donors' samples. This rearrangement joins TRBV2 to TRBJ1-2; D is unclear. Material: PBMCs. CDR3 DNA sequence: TGTGCCAGCATAAATATTAACTATGGCTACACCTTC. Translation gives CASININYGYTF.